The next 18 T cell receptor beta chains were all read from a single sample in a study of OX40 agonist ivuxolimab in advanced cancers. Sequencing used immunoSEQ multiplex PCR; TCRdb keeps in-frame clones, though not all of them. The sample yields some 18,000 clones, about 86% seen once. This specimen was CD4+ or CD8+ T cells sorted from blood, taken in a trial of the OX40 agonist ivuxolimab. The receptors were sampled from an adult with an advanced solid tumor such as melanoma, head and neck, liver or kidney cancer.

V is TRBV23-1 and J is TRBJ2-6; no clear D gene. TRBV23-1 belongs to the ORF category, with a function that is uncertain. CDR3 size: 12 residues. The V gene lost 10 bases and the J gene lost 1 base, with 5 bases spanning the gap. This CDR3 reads CATPSGANVLTF. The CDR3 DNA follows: TGCGCCACCCCATCTGGGGCCAACGTCCTGACTTTC.

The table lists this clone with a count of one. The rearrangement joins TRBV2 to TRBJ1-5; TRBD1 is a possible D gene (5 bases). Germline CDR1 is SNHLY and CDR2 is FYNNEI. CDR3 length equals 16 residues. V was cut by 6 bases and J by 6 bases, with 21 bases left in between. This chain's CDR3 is CASSRPRGDPGQPQHF. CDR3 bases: TGTGCCAGCAGCCGCCCTAGAGGGGACCCCGGTCAGCCCCAGCATTTT. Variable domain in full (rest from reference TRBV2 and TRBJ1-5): EPEVTQTPSHQVTQMGQEVILRCVPISNHLYFYWYRQILGQKVEFLVSFYNNEISEKSEIFDDQFSVERPDGSNFTLKIRSTKLEDSAMYFCASSRPRGDPGQPQHFGDGTRLSIL.

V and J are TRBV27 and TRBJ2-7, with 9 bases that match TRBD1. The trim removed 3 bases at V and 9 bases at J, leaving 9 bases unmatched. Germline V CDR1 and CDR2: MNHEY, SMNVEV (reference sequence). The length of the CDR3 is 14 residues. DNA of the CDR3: TGTGCCAGCAGTTTCAATAGGGACAGGGAGGGGCAGTACTTC. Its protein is CASSFNRDREGQYF.

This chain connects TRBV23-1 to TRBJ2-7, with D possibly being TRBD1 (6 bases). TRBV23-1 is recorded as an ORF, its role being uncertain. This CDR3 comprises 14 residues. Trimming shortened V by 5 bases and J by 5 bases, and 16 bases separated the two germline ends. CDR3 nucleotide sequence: TGCGCCAGCAGTGGGTCAGGGGCCGGCAACGAGCAGTACTTC. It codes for CASSGSGAGNEQYF.

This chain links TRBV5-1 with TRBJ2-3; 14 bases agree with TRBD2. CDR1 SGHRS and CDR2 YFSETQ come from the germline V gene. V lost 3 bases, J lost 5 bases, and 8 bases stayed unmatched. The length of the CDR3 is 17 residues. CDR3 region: CASSSRLAGGPLDTQYF. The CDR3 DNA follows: TGCGCCAGCAGCTCACGACTAGCGGGAGGGCCTCTAGATACGCAGTATTTT.

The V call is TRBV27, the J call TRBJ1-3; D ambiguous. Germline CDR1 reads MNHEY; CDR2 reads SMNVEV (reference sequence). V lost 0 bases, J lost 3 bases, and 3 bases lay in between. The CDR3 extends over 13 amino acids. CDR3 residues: CASSLSDGNTIYF. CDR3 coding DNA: TGTGCCAGCAGTTTATCGGATGGAAACACCATATATTTT.

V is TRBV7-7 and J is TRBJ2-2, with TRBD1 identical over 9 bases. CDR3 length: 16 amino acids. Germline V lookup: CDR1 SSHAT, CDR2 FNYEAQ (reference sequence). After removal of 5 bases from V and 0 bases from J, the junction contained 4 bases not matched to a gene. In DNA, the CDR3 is TGTGCCAGCAGCCGGACAGGGGACCCGAACACCGGGGAGCTGTTTTTT. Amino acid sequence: CASSRTGDPNTGELFF.

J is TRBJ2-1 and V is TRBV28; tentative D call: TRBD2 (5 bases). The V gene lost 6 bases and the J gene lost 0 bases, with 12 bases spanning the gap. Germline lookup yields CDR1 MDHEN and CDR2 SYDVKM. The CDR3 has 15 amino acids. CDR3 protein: CASSRRAVSYNEQFF. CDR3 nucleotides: TGTGCCAGCAGCCGCCGAGCGGTCTCCTACAATGAGCAGTTCTTC.

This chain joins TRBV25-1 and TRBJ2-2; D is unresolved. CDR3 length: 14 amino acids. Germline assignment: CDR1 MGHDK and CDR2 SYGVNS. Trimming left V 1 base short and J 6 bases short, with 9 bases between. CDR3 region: CASSEFVASGELFF. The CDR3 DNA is TGTGCCAGCAGTGAATTTGTCGCCTCCGGGGAGCTGTTTTTT.

CDR3 DNA: TGTGCCAGCAGCTTGGTGGAGGGCCTTCTATATACGCAGTATTTT. As protein: CASSLVEGLLYTQYF. The chain joins TRBV7-8 to TRBJ2-3, with D perhaps matching TRBD2 (6 bases). Trimming took 3 bases from V and 7 from J, leaving 17 bases between them. CDR3 length: 15 amino acids. Germline CDR1 reads SGHVS; CDR2 reads FQNEAQ.

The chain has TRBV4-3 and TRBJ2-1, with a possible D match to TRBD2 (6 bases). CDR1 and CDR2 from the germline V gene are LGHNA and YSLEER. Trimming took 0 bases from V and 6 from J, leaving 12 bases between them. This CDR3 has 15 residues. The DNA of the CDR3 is TGCGCCAGCAGCCAAGATGCGGGACCCTCCAATGAGCAGTTCTTC. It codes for CASSQDAGPSNEQFF.

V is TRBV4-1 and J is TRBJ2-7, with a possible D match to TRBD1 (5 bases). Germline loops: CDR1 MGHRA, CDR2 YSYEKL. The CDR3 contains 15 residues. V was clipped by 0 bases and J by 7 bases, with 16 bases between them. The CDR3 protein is CASSQDDSPAGEQYF. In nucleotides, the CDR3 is TGCGCCAGCAGCCAAGATGACAGCCCGGCCGGGGAGCAGTACTTC.

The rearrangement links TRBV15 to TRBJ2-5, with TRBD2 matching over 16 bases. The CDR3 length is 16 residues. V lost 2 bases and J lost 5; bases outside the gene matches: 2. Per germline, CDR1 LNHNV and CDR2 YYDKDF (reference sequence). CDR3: CATSRRGLAGGETQYF. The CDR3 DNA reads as TGTGCCACCAGCAGAAGGGGACTAGCGGGAGGGGAGACCCAGTACTTC.

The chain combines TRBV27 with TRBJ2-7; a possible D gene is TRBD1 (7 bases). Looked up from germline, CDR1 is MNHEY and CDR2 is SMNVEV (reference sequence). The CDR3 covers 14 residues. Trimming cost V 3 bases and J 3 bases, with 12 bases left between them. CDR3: CASSFGGTVYEQYF. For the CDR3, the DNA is TGTGCCAGCAGTTTTGGGGGGACAGTCTACGAGCAGTACTTC.

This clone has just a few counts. The CDR3 sequence is CATSRGPNTGELFF. Here the CDR3 DNA reads TGTGCCACCAGCAGAGGCCCCAACACCGGGGAGCTGTTTTTT. The rearrangement uses TRBV15 and TRBJ2-2; D unresolved. Germline V lookup: CDR1 LNHNV, CDR2 YYDKDF (reference sequence). Trimming left V 1 base short and J 2 bases short, with 5 bases between. This CDR3 contains 14 residues.

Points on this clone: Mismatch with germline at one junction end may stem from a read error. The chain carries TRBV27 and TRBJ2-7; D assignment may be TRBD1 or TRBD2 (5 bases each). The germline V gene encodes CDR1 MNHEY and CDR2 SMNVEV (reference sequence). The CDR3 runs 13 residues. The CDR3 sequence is CASSPGTPYEQYF. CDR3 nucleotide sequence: TGTGCCAGCAGTCCGGGGACGCCCTATGAGCAGTACTTC.

DNA of the CDR3: TGTGCCAGCAGCGCGGAGGGGACCACCTACGAGCAGTACTTC. Translating it yields CASSAEGTTYEQYF. The rearrangement links TRBV9 to TRBJ2-7, with a tentative D call TRBD2 (6 bases). The CDR3 runs 14 residues. CDR1 and CDR2 from the germline V gene are SGDLS and YYNGEE. The V end lost 3 bases, the J end lost 2 bases, and 12 bases lay between the germline ends.

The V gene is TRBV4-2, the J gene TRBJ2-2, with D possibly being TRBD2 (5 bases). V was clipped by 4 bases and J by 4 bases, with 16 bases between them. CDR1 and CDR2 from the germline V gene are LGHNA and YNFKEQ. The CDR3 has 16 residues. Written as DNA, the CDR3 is TGTGCCAGCAGCCCCCATGACGAGCGGACCACCGGGGAGCTGTTTTTT. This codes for CASSPHDERTTGELFF.